This is a list of T cell receptor beta chains from one sample in a study of blood T cell repertoires in COVID-19. Sequencing used immunoSEQ multiplex PCR; TCRdb keeps in-frame clones, though not all of them. The profile shows about 30,000 clones, roughly 82% of them singletons. Sequenced material: peripheral blood. These TCRs come from a human donor in a cohort sampled during active COVID-19. The CDR3 runs from the conserved cysteine through the conserved F or W. The D gene is left open where the match is weak. A row's size may be missing; if present it is once, few, many or a size class.

TGTGCCAGCAGCTTAGGTATACGGGATTCCTACACCTTC	CASSLGIRDSYTF	TRBV7-9	TRBJ1-2	NA	NA
TGCGCCAGCAGCTTGGCCAAGGGGGCGCTCACCGGGGAGCTGTTTTTT	CASSLAKGALTGELFF	TRBV5-1	TRBJ2-2	NA	TRBD1
TGTGCCAGCAGTTTCCCCGGGGTAGGAGAAGCTTTCTTT	CASSFPGVGEAFF	TRBV28	TRBJ1-1	NA	NA
TGTGCCAGCACTCCCTTCGGGACACTCTTATCGCCCCAGCATTTT	CASTPFGTLLSPQHF	TRBV7-8	TRBJ1-5	NA	NA
TGTGCCAGCAGTTTCCGGCAGGGGGACCGAAATGAGCAGTTCTTC	CASSFRQGDRNEQFF	TRBV28	TRBJ2-1	once	TRBD1
TGTGCCAGCTCACCAGACAGGACTGGAAACACCATATATTTT	CASSPDRTGNTIYF	TRBV18	TRBJ1-3	NA	NA
TGTGCCAGCAGTGGACGACAGTCCTACGAGCAGTACTTC	CASSGRQSYEQYF	TRBV25-1	TRBJ2-7	NA	NA
TGTGCCAGCAGTTACAGACAGACGACTTTCTTT	CASSYRQTTFF	TRBV6-5	TRBJ1-1	NA	NA
TGTGCCAGCAGCTTAGGGGGTCCCCTCCCAACTAATGAAAAACTGTTTTTT	CASSLGGPLPTNEKLFF	TRBV5-6	TRBJ1-4	NA	NA
TGTGCCACGGGATCGTTTAGTAGCGAGATCCAAGAGACCCAGTACTTC	CATGSFSSEIQETQYF	TRBV7-9	TRBJ2-5	NA	NA
TGTGCCAGCAGTCAGCAGGACAGTGTGAGCACTGAAGCTTTCTTT	CASSQQDSVSTEAFF	TRBV28	TRBJ1-1	NA	NA
TGTGCCAGCAGTACCGGACAGGTTAATACAGATACGCAGTATTTT	CASSTGQVNTDTQYF	TRBV4-2	TRBJ2-3	NA	TRBD1
TGTGCCAGCAGATGGACAAACTCCTACAATGAGCAGTTCTTC	CASRWTNSYNEQFF	TRBV6-6	TRBJ2-1	once	NA
TGTGCCATCAGTGGGACAGGGGAGCTCAATGAGCAGTTCTTC	CAISGTGELNEQFF	TRBV10-3	TRBJ2-1	NA	TRBD1
TGTGCCAGCAGCTCACCCGTGGCGGGAGCACGAGAGACCCAGTACTTC	CASSSPVAGARETQYF	TRBV11-2	TRBJ2-5	NA	TRBD2
TGTGCCAGCAGTCAACAGGCCCCCAATCAGCCCCAGCATTTT	CASSQQAPNQPQHF	TRBV6-6	TRBJ1-5	NA	NA
TGTGCCATCAGAGTCCAATTTACAGGGGGCAAGACTGAAGCTTTCTTT	CAIRVQFTGGKTEAFF	TRBV10-3	TRBJ1-1	NA	TRBD1
TGTGCCAGCAGCTCACAGGGATTCACAGATACGCAGTATTTT	CASSSQGFTDTQYF	TRBV11-2	TRBJ2-3	NA	NA
TGTGCCAGCAGTCCTCTTGGTCGGGGGAATCCAGATACGCAGTATTTT	CASSPLGRGNPDTQYF	TRBV11-2	TRBJ2-3	NA	NA
TGCGCCAGCAGCCAAGGACAGGGGGTAATCTACGAGCAGTACTTC	CASSQGQGVIYEQYF	TRBV4-3	TRBJ2-7	NA	TRBD1
TGTGCCAGCGGCTCGGGGGGCGGGGGGACAGATACGCAGTATTTT	CASGSGGGGTDTQYF	TRBV3-1/TRBV3-2	TRBJ2-3	NA	TRBD2
TGTGCCAGCAGCTCCATCCCAGGAGAAGCTTTCTTT	CASSSIPGEAFF	TRBV3-1/TRBV3-2	TRBJ1-1	NA	NA
TGTGCCAGCAGTTTGGGACAGGGGAATTCACCCCTCCACTTT	CASSLGQGNSPLHF	TRBV28	TRBJ1-6	NA	TRBD1
TGTGCCAGCTCCAGAGGTTCGGGGGGTTACAATGAGCAGTTCTTC	CASSRGSGGYNEQFF	TRBV18	TRBJ2-1	NA	TRBD2
TGTGCCGGGGGGAAGAGCGCGGCTGGAAACACCATATATTTT	CAGGKSAAGNTIYF	TRBV28	TRBJ1-3	NA	NA
TGTGCCAGCAGTTACGTGTCAGGGGGCGTGGGCACTGAAGCTTTCTTT	CASSYVSGGVGTEAFF	TRBV6-5	TRBJ1-1	few	TRBD1
TGTGCCAGCAGCTTAGCTCCTGGGACTAGCGGGGAGCTGTTTTTT	CASSLAPGTSGELFF	TRBV11-2	TRBJ2-2	few	TRBD2
TGTGCCAGCAGTTCCCGGGACAGAAACACCATATATTTT	CASSSRDRNTIYF	TRBV6-5	TRBJ1-3	NA	NA
TGTGCCAGCAGCTTAAACCCCTCCACGGGGAGGGGGGAGACCCAGTACTTC	CASSLNPSTGRGETQYF	TRBV11-2	TRBJ2-5	once	NA
TGTGCCAGCAGTTTTTCAGGCGACCCCTCTGGAAACACCATATATTTT	CASSFSGDPSGNTIYF	TRBV27	TRBJ1-3	NA	NA
TGCAGCGTTGAAAGGGGGAGCAGCCAGGTCGCTACGCAGTATTTT	CSVERGSSQVATQYF	TRBV29-1	TRBJ2-3	once	NA
TGTGCCAGCGCCGGTGGGGGGGACACTGAAGCTTTCTTT	CASAGGGDTEAFF	TRBV12-3/TRBV12-4	TRBJ1-1	NA	NA
TGTGCCAGCAGTGAAGTCGACAGGGGGAGGACCCAGTACTTC	CASSEVDRGRTQYF	TRBV6-1	TRBJ2-5	once	TRBD1
TGCGCCAGCAGCCCCTACCAGACAGGGAAGCTCGCTGAAGCTTTCTTT	CASSPYQTGKLAEAFF	TRBV5-1	TRBJ1-1	NA	TRBD1
TGTGCCAGCAGTCCGTCCCGGGCCTACGAGCAGTACTTC	CASSPSRAYEQYF	TRBV12-3/TRBV12-4	TRBJ2-7	NA	NA
TGCGCCAGCAGTGAGTCAGGAGGTGGCGAGCAGTACTTC	CASSESGGGEQYF	TRBV10-1	TRBJ2-7	NA	NA
TGCGCCAGCAGCCAACTGGGGAAGCTTGCGCAGGGGGAGACCCAGTACTTC	CASSQLGKLAQGETQYF	TRBV4-1	TRBJ2-5	NA	NA
TGTGCCAGCAGCTTGCCAGGAAGGAATGGCTACACCTTC	CASSLPGRNGYTF	TRBV5-4	TRBJ1-2	few	NA
TGTGCCAGCAGTTACCACGGTACCTACGAGCAGTACTTC	CASSYHGTYEQYF	TRBV6-5	TRBJ2-7	NA	NA